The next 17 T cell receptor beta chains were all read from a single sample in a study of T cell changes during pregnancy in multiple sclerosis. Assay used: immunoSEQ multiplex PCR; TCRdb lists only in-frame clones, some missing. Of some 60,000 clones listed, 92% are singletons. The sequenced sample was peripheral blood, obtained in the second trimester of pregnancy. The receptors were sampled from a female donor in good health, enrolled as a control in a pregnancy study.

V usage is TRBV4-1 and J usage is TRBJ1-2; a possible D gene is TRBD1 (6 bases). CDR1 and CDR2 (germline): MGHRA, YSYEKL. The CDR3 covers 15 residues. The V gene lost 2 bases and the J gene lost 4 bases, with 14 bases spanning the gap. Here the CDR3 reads CASSQRDTSSYGYTF. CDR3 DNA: TGCGCCAGCAGCCAACGGGACACATCCTCCTATGGCTACACCTTC.

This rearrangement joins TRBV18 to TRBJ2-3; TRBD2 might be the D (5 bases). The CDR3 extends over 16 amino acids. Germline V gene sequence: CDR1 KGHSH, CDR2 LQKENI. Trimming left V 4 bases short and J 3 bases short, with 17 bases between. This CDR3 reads CASSLFSGVQTDTQYF. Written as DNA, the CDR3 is TGTGCCAGCTCACTCTTCTCCGGGGTCCAGACAGATACGCAGTATTTT.

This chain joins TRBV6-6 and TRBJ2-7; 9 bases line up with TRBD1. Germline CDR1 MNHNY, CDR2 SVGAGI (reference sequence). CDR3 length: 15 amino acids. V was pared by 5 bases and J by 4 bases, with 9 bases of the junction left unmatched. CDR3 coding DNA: TGTGCCAGCAGTCTCCTACAGGGGGCGCATTACGAGCAGTACTTC. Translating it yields CASSLLQGAHYEQYF.

CDR3 residues: CASSSWSAGRGYQETQYF. DNA of the CDR3: TGTGCCAGCAGCAGTTGGTCTGCGGGGCGGGGGTACCAAGAGACCCAGTACTTC. The J gene is TRBJ2-5, the V gene TRBV11-2, with 7 bases matching TRBD2. The junction had 15 bases not matched to a gene; V was cut back by 5 bases and J by 0 bases. This CDR3 contains 18 residues. CDR1 and CDR2 from the germline V gene are SGHAT and FQNNGV.

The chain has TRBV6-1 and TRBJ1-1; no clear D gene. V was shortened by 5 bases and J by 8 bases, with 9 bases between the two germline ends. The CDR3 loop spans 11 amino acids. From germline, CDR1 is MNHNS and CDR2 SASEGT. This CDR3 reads CASSLLGEAFF. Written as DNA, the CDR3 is TGTGCCAGCAGTCTCCTCGGGGAAGCTTTCTTT.

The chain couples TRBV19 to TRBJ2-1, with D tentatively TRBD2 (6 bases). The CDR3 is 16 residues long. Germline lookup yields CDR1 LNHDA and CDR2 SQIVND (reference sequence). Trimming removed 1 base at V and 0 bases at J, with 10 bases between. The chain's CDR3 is CASSIVPGSSYNEQFF. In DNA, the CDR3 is TGTGCCAGTAGTATAGTTCCCGGGAGCTCCTACAATGAGCAGTTCTTC. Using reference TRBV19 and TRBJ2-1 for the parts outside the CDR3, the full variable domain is DGGITQSPKYLFRKEGQNVTLSCEQNLNHDAMYWYRQDPGQGLRLIYYSQIVNDFQKGDIAEGYSVSREKKESFPLTVTSAQKNPTAFYLCASSIVPGSSYNEQFFGPGTRLTVL.

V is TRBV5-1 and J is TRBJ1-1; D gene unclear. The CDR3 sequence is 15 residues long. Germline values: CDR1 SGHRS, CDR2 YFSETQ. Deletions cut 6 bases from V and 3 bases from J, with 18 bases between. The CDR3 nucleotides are TGCGCCAGCACCTTCGGCCACTCCGGGGACACTGAAGCTTTCTTT. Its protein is CASTFGHSGDTEAFF.

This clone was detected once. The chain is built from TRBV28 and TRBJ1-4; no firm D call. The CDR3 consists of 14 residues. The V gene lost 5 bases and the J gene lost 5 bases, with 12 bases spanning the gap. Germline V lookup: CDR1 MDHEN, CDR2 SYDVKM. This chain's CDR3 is CASSRGTENEKLFF. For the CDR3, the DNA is TGTGCCAGCAGTCGCGGTACCGAAAATGAAAAACTGTTTTTT.

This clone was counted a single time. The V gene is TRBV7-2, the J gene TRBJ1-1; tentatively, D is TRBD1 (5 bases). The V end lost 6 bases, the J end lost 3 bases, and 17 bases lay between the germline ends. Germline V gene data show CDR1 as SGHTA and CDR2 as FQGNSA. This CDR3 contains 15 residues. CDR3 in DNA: TGTGCCAGCAGTTTGACTGACAGCTTTCACACTGAAGCTTTCTTT. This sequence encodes CASSLTDSFHTEAFF.

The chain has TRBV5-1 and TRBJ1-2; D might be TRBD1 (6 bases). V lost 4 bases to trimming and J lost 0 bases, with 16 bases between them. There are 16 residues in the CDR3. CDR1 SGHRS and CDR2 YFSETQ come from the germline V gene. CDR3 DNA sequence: TGCGCCAGCAGCCCTGGACAGACGAGGACTAACTATGGCTACACCTTC. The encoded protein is CASSPGQTRTNYGYTF.

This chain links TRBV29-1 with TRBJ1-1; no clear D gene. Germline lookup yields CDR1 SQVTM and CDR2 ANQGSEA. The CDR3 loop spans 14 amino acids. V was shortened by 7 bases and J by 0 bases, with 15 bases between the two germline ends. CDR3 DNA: TGCAGCGCCAATTCACGGAGGGTGAACACTGAAGCTTTCTTT. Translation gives CSANSRRVNTEAFF.

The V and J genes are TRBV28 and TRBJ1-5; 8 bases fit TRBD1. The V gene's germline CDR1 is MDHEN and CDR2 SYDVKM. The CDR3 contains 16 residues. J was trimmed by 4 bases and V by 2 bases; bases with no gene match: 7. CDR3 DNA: TGTGCCAGCAGTTTACAGGGGGCGCAGGGGAATCAGCCCCAGCATTTT. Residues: CASSLQGAQGNQPQHF.

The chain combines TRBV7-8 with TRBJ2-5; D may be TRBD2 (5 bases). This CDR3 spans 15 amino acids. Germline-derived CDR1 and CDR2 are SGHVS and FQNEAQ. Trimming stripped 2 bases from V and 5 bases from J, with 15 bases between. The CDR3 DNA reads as TGTGCCAGCAGCTTAAGGCCTAGCCGAGGGGAGACCCAGTACTTC. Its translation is CASSLRPSRGETQYF.

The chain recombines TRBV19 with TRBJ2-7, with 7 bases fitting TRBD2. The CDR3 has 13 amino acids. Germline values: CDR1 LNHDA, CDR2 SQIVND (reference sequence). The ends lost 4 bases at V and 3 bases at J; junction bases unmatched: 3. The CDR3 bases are TGTGCCAGTAGTAGCGGGAGATTCTACGAGCAGTACTTC. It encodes CASSSGRFYEQYF.

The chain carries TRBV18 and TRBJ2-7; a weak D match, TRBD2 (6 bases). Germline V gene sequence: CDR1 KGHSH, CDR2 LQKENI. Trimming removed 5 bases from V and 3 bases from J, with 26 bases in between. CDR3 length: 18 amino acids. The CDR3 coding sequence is TGTGCCAGCTCAACGGGGCCCGCTGCGTGGGGGGTAGGCTACGAGCAGTACTTC. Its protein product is CASSTGPAAWGVGYEQYF.

This CDR3 reads CASSYSRPVREQYF. Here the CDR3 DNA reads TGTGCCAGCAGTTACTCGAGGCCCGTACGGGAGCAGTACTTC. The chain carries TRBV6-6 and TRBJ2-7; D gene uncertain. CDR3 size: 14 residues. V gave up 0 bases and J gave up 7 bases, with 13 bases separating them. Germline V gives CDR1 MNHNY, CDR2 SVGAGI (reference sequence).

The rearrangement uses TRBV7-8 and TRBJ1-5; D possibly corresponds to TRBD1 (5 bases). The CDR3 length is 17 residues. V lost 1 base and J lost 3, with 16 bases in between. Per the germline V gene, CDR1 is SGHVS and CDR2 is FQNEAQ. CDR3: CASSLGRGVLHNQPQHF. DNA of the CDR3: TGTGCCAGCAGCTTAGGAAGGGGCGTCCTCCACAATCAGCCCCAGCATTTT.